This T cell receptor beta chain was sequenced during a study of early T cells in non-severe SARS-CoV-2 infection. Study overall: Unpaired chains resulted from sequencing bulk RNA of unsorted whole blood.

Study-wide results and limits: CD4 and private specificities were missed by VDJdb matching, which favored anti-spike CD8 responses.

Individual cDNA molecules each received unique molecular identifiers attached to them. TCRdb used MiXCR to reprocess the 5' RACE reads, holding one entry per CDR3 protein. Seen here are some 55,000 distinct CDR3 sequences, roughly 12% observed once, and the top ten hold 2.9%. CDR1 is LNHDA and CDR2 is SQIVND in the germline V gene (reference sequence). V was cut by 5 bases and J by 6 bases, with 13 bases left in between. There are 14 residues in the CDR3. This clonotype was detected only a few times. Its specificity is unknown. The J gene is TRBJ2-2, the V gene TRBV19; D possibly uses TRBD1 or TRBD2 (5 bases each). This TCR came from an adult who was a healthcare worker with PCR-confirmed SARS-CoV-2 infection or an uninfected control (not recorded which). The sequencing input was whole blood. The CDR3 nucleotides read TGTGCCAGTAGTTCCGGGGCGGTGGCCGGGGAGCTGTTTTTT. Its protein is CASSSGAVAGELFF.